The clone carrying this T cell receptor beta chain was recorded many times. RNA transcripts yielded amplified TCR beta CDR3 regions. A first-round RT-PCR of the TCR CDR3 used the HTBI primer set. One entry per CDR3 protein, called by TCRdb with MiXCR from the multiplex PCR reads. The data contain 500,000 to 550,000 distinct CDR3 sequences, less than 25% of them seen just once; the ten biggest clones take up about a quarter. V was clipped by 6 bases and J by 4 bases; unmatched bases: 10. This CDR3 contains 15 residues. Patients having uncontrolled infection, another autoimmune disease, pregnancy or lactation were not included. PBMCs were collected from an approximately 9.3 ml volume of fresh peripheral blood. This sample was taken from a study of T cells in Graves' hyperthyroidism and ophthalmopathy.

The origin of this receptor is a man younger than 35 with Graves' hyperthyroidism. The J gene is TRBJ2-5, the V gene TRBV12-3 or TRBV12-4; 8 nucleotides line up with TRBD2. The sequencing sample was made of blood. CDR3 sequence: CASSNAGGFGETQYF. The DNA for the CDR3 is TGTGCCAGCAGCAACGCGGGGGGCTTTGGAGAGACCCAGTACTTC.